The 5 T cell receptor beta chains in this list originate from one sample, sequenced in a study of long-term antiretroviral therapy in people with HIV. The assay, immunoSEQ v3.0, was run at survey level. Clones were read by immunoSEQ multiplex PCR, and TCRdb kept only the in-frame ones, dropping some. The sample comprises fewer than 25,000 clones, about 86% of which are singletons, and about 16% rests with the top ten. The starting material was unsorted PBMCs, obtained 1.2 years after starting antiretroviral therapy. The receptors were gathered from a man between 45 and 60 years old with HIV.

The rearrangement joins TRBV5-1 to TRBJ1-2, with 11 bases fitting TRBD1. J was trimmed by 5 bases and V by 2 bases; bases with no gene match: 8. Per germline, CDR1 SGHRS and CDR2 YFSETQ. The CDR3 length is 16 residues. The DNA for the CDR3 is TGCGCCAGCAGCTTAGTCCCGGGACAGGGGGAATATGGCTACACCTTC. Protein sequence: CASSLVPGQGEYGYTF. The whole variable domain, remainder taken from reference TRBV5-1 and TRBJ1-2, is KAGVTQTPRYLIKTRGQQVTLSCSPISGHRSVSWYQQTPGQGLQFLFEYFSETQRNKGNFPGRFSGRQFSNSRSEMNVSTLELGDSALYLCASSLVPGQGEYGYTFGSGTRLTVV.

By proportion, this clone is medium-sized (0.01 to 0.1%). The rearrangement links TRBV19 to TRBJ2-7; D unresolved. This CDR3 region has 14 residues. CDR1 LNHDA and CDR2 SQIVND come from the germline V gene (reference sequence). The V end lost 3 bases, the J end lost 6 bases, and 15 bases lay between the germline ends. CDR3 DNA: TGTGCCAGTAGTATCCACTCTGGTTCCGGCGAGCAGTACTTC. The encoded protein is CASSIHSGSGEQYF.

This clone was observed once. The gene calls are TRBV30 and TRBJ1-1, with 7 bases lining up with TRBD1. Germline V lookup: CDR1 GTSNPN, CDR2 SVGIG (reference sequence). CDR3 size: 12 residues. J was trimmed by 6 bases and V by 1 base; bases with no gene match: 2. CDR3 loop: CAWSETGAEAFF. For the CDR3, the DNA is TGTGCCTGGAGTGAAACAGGGGCTGAAGCTTTCTTT.

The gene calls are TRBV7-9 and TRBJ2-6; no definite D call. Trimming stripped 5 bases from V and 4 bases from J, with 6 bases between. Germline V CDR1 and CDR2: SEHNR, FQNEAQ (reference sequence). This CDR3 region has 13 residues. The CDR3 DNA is TGTGCCAGCAGCCCCGGGGGGGCCAACGTCCTGACTTTC. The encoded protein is CASSPGGANVLTF. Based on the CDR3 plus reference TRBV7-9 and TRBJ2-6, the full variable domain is DTGVSQNPRHKITKRGQNVTFRCDPISEHNRLYWYRQTLGQGPEFLTYFQNEAQLEKSRLLSDRFSAERPKGSFSTLEIQRTEQGDSAMYLCASSPGGANVLTFGAGSRLTVL.

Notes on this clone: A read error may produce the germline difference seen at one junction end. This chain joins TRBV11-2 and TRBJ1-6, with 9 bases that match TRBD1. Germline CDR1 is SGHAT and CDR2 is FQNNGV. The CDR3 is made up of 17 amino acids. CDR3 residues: CASSLDRGSSYNSPLHF. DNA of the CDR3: TGTGCCAGCAGCCTAGACAGGGGGAGCTCCTATAATTCACCCCTCCACTTT.